The 17 T cell receptor beta chains below were found in one sample sequenced in a study of T cell responses to AZD1222 COVID-19 vaccine. The data were produced by immunoSEQ multiplex PCR, yet TCRdb's version contains in-frame clones alone and is incomplete. The sample has more than 95,000 clones; about nine tenths are singletons. Sequencing used peripheral blood, obtained on day 0 of AZD1222 vaccination. The source is an adult in good health.

This sequence joins TRBV19 and TRBJ2-1; D is perhaps TRBD2 (5 bases). Deletions cut 7 bases from V and 4 bases from J, with 14 bases between. The CDR3 sequence is 14 residues long. Germline lookup yields CDR1 LNHDA and CDR2 SQIVND (reference sequence). This CDR3 is CASTPREPYNEQFF. CDR3 in DNA: TGTGCCAGTACCCCCCGGGAACCTTACAATGAGCAGTTCTTC.

This chain uses TRBV9 with TRBJ2-3, with a tentative D call TRBD1 (6 bases). The germline CDR1 and CDR2 sequences are SGDLS and YYNGEE. V was pared by 3 bases and J by 4 bases, with 15 bases between. The length of the CDR3 is 15 residues. CDR3 DNA: TGTGCCAGCAGCGGCCATTTGGGGGCCCCAGATACGCAGTATTTT. It is translated as CASSGHLGAPDTQYF.

The rearrangement joins TRBV5-1 to TRBJ1-4; TRBD1 matches 7 bases. The CDR3 is 15 amino acids. Germline V gives CDR1 SGHRS, CDR2 YFSETQ. J gave up 4 bases and V 1 base, and 4 bases lay outside the gene matches. The chain's CDR3 is CASSLQGGHNEKLFF. The CDR3 DNA sequence: TGCGCCAGCAGCTTGCAAGGGGGCCATAATGAAAAACTGTTTTTT.

The chain employs TRBV10-3 and TRBJ1-2; TRBD1 aligns across 9 bases. The CDR3 length is 15 residues. In germline, CDR1 is ENHRY, CDR2 SYGVKD. Losses at the gene ends were 2 bases for V and 4 bases for J; bases not matched to a gene: 5. The DNA of the CDR3 is TGTGCCATCAGTGAGGATGTGGGACAGGGCTATGGCTACACCTTC. This encodes CAISEDVGQGYGYTF.

This chain connects TRBV5-1 to TRBJ1-2, with D unresolved. Germline V lookup: CDR1 SGHRS, CDR2 YFSETQ. V was shortened by 4 bases and J by 6 bases, with 13 bases between the two germline ends. This CDR3 contains 13 residues. The CDR3 is CASSLRRFHGYTF. DNA for the CDR3: TGCGCCAGCAGCCTCAGACGGTTCCATGGCTACACCTTC.

In regard to this clone: Without the conserved terminal phenylalanine or tryptophan, this CDR3 likely stems from a read error. The rearrangement links TRBV2 to TRBJ1-6, with D perhaps matching TRBD1 (6 bases). The V and J ends lost 2 bases and 11 bases respectively, with 16 bases between them. This CDR3 contains 15 residues. The germline V gene has CDR1 SNHLY and CDR2 FYNNEI. This CDR3 reads CASSERGQGLTPLHL. Here the CDR3 DNA reads TGTGCCAGCAGTGAACGGGGGCAGGGTTTGACACCCCTCCACCTT.

The V gene is TRBV15, the J gene TRBJ2-1; the match to TRBD2 covers 9 bases. This CDR3 comprises 14 residues. V gave up 5 bases and J gave up 14 bases; unmatched junction bases: 13. The germline CDR1 and CDR2 sequences are LNHNV and YYDKDF (reference sequence). The CDR3 sequence: CATSPTGAGGFEFF. For the CDR3, the DNA is TGTGCCACCAGCCCGACGGGAGCGGGGGGATTCGAGTTCTTC.

The chain recombines TRBV2 with TRBJ2-7; no reliable D call. The V end was cut by 3 bases, the J end by 4 bases, with 4 bases between. Per the germline V gene, CDR1 is SNHLY and CDR2 is FYNNEI. There are 11 residues in the CDR3. The CDR3 loop reads CASSDSYEQYF. As DNA, the CDR3 is TGTGCCAGCAGTGATTCTTACGAGCAGTACTTC.

J is TRBJ1-1 and V is TRBV4-1; D is possibly TRBD1 (5 bases). Germline lookup yields CDR1 MGHRA and CDR2 YSYEKL. This CDR3 has 13 residues. Trimming removed 8 bases from V and 4 bases from J, with 14 bases in between. CDR3 protein: CASGEGFGTEAFF. The CDR3 DNA reads TGCGCCAGCGGGGAGGGGTTCGGCACTGAAGCTTTCTTT.

The DNA for the CDR3 is TGTGCCAGCAGGGAGGACAGCAGAAGCTCACCCCTCCACTTT. It translates to CASREDSRSSPLHF. The J gene is TRBJ1-6, the V gene TRBV2, with D perhaps matching TRBD1 (6 bases). Germline CDR1 reads SNHLY; CDR2 reads FYNNEI. V was trimmed by 6 bases and J by 10 bases, leaving 16 bases between them. This CDR3 region has 14 residues.

The chain employs TRBV27 and TRBJ2-7; unclear D gene. Trimming removed 6 bases at V and 3 bases at J, with 12 bases between. The CDR3 totals 13 residues. CDR1 and CDR2 (germline): MNHEY, SMNVEV (reference sequence). For the CDR3, the DNA is TGTGCCAGCAGCCCCGCCGTCAGCTACGAGCAGTACTTC. Protein sequence: CASSPAVSYEQYF.

CDR3 sequence: CASSLERGRETQYF. The CDR3 DNA sequence: TGCGCCAGCAGCTTGGAACGGGGTCGGGAGACCCAGTACTTC. The chain recombines TRBV5-1 with TRBJ2-5; D might be TRBD2 (5 bases). V lost 0 bases, J lost 5 bases, and 11 bases lay in between. In germline, CDR1 is SGHRS, CDR2 YFSETQ. This CDR3 spans 14 amino acids.

The CDR3 coding sequence is TGTGCTAGTGGGGAGACAGGAAACACCATATATTTT. Translation: CASGETGNTIYF. V usage is TRBV12-5 and J usage is TRBJ1-3; D not certain. The germline gives CDR1 LGHNT, CDR2 FRNRAP. CDR3 size: 12 residues. Between the trimmed V and J ends, which lost 6 bases and 4 bases, there was a span of 7 bases.

This clone appeared a few times. This chain links TRBV5-1 with TRBJ2-7, with D perhaps TRBD1 or TRBD2 (5 bases each). In germline, CDR1 is SGHRS, CDR2 YFSETQ. The CDR3 is 13 amino acids. V lost 6 bases and J 1 base, leaving 11 bases between the germline ends. CDR3 amino acids: CASNRDGSYEQYF. The CDR3 DNA reads TGCGCCAGCAATCGGGACGGTTCCTACGAGCAGTACTTC.

The chain uses TRBV18 and TRBJ1-1, with D perhaps TRBD1 (5 bases). Germline CDR1 reads KGHSH; CDR2 reads LQKENI. Trimming took off 2 bases at V and 1 base at J, with 8 bases between the two ends. CDR3 size: 14 residues. As DNA, the CDR3 is TGTGCCAGCTCACCATTCAGGGAGAACACTGAAGCTTTCTTT. As protein: CASSPFRENTEAFF. The whole variable domain, remainder taken from reference TRBV18 and TRBJ1-1, is NAGVMQNPRHLVRRRGQEARLRCSPMKGHSHVYWYRQLPEEGLKFMVYLQKENIIDESGMPKERFSAEFPKEGPSILRIQQVVRGDSAAYFCASSPFRENTEAFFGQGTRLTVV.

The chain employs TRBV2 and TRBJ1-5, with a possible D match to TRBD1 (5 bases). This CDR3 has 13 residues. Deletions cut 7 bases from V and 6 bases from J, with 13 bases between. Germline values: CDR1 SNHLY, CDR2 FYNNEI. The CDR3 sequence: CASKGLVVQPQHF. CDR3 bases: TGTGCCAGCAAGGGGTTGGTGGTTCAGCCCCAGCATTTT.

The chain is built from TRBV19 and TRBJ2-7; TRBD1 or TRBD2 may be the D gene (6 bases each). The ends were cut back, 4 bases at V and 3 bases at J, with 19 bases in the middle. Germline V gene data show CDR1 as LNHDA and CDR2 as SQIVND (reference sequence). This CDR3 has 16 amino acids. In DNA form, the CDR3 reads TGTGCCAGTAGTAATATATATCTCGGGGGCCACTACGAGCAGTACTTC. As protein: CASSNIYLGGHYEQYF.